The sequence of this T cell receptor beta chain was determined in a study of cytomegalovirus exposure and HLA in healthy donors. The V gene's germline CDR1 is SGDLS and CDR2 YYNGEE. CDR3 size: 15 residues. Trimming at V came to 2 bases and at J to 8 bases, leaving 5 bases not matched to a gene. A word on this clone: Its target is not known.

The donors were in the roughly 120-subject validation cohort, distinct from the approximately 700-subject first cohort. Notes on the study in general: As confirmed in vitro, a few CMV-associated chains were specific for CMV antigens. Using the classifier, cytomegalovirus status was reportedly diagnosed with high specificity and sensitivity. TCR beta chains numbering 164 were designated cytomegalovirus-associated.

The repertoire was sequenced with immunoSEQ multiplex PCR; TCRdb's copy has only in-frame clones and lacks some. The table shows some 76,000 clones, with around 94% occurring only once. This chain uses TRBV9 with TRBJ2-1, with TRBD1 matching 12 bases. The TCR comes from a woman in her late teens or twenties in good health and CMV-seropositive. Material: PBMCs. In DNA, the CDR3 is TGTGCCAGCAGCGTTCGGGGACAGGGGGCAGATGAGCAGTTCTTC. Translating it yields CASSVRGQGADEQFF.